This TCR beta chain was found in a study of graft-versus-host responses after intestinal transplantation. On this clone: Its specificity is unknown.

Profiled with immunoSEQ multiplex PCR; TCRdb holds only in-frame clones, not every one. Of 45,000 to 60,000 clones listed, approximately 95% are singletons. The CDR3 has 17 residues. J lost 0 bases, V lost 4 bases, and 5 bases had no gene match. Germline assignment: CDR1 MDHEN and CDR2 SYDVKM. Material: unstimulated CD8+ T cells sorted from spleen or lymph node cells, obtained before transplant. This receptor was taken from a human donor who was the organ donor for an intestinal transplant. The V call is TRBV28, the J call TRBJ2-3; 12 nucleotides line up with TRBD2. The CDR3 sequence is CASSSWTSGASTDTQYF. Here the CDR3 DNA reads TGTGCCAGCAGTTCATGGACTAGCGGGGCCAGCACAGATACGCAGTATTTT.